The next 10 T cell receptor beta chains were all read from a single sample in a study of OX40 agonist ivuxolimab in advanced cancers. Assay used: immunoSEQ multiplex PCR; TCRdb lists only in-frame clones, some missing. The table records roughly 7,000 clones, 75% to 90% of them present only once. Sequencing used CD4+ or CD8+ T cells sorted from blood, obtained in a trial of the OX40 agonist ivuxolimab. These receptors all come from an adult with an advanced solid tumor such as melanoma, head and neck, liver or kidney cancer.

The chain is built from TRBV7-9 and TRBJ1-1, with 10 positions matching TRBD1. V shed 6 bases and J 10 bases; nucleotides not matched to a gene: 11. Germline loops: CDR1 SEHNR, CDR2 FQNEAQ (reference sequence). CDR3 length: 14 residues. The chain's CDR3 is CASREEGTGARAFF. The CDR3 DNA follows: TGTGCCAGCAGGGAGGAAGGGACAGGGGCGAGAGCTTTCTTT.

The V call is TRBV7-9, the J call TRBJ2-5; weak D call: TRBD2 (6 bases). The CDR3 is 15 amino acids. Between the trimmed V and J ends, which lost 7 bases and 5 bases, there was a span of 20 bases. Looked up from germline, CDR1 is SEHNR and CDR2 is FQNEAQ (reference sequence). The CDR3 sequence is CASTLDGGVRETQYF. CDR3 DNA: TGTGCCAGCACCCTGGACGGCGGGGTCCGGGAGACCCAGTACTTC.

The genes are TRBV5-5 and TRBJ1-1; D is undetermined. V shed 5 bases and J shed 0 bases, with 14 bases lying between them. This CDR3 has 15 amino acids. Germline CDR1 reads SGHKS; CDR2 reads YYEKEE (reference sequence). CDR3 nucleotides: TGTGCCAGCAGTCTGGATGGACTTATGAACACTGAAGCTTTCTTT. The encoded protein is CASSLDGLMNTEAFF.

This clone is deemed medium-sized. The CDR3 reads CASSPAGDTGELFF. CDR3 nucleotides: TGTGCCAGCAGCCCCGCAGGGGATACCGGGGAGCTGTTTTTT. The gene calls are TRBV11-3 and TRBJ2-2; TRBD1 might be the D (6 bases). CDR1 is SGHNT, CDR2 YENEEA, per germline. The CDR3 covers 14 residues. Trimming cost V 5 bases and J 5 bases, with 12 bases left between them.

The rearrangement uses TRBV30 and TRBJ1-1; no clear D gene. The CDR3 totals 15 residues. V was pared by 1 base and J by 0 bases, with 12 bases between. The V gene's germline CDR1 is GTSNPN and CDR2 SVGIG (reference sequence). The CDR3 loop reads CAWSGLQFMNTEAFF. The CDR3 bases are TGTGCCTGGAGTGGTCTGCAGTTCATGAACACTGAAGCTTTCTTT.

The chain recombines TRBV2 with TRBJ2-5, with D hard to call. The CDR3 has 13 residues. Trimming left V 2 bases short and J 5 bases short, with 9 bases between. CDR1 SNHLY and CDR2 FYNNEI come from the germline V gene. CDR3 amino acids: CASSESPRETQYF. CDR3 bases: TGTGCCAGCAGTGAATCCCCCAGGGAGACCCAGTACTTC.

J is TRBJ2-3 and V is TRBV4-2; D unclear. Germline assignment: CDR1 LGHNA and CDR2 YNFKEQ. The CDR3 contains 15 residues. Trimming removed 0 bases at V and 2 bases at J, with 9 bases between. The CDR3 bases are TGTGCCAGCAGCCAAGATCCAGGAGACACAGATACGCAGTATTTT. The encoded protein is CASSQDPGDTDTQYF.

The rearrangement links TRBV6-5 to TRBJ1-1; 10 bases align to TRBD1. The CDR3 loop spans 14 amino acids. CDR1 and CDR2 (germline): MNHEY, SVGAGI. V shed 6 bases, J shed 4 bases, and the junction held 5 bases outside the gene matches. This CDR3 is CASSRQGAFTEAFF. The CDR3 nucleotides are TGTGCCAGCAGCCGACAGGGGGCGTTCACTGAAGCTTTCTTT.

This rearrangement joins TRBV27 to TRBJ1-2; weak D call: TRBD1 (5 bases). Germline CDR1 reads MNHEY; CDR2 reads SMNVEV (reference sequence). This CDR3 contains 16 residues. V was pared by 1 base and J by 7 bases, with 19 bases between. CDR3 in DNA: TGTGCCAGCAGTTTATACGCGCAGGGAAGAGTTGGTGGCTACACCTTC. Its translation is CASSLYAQGRVGGYTF.

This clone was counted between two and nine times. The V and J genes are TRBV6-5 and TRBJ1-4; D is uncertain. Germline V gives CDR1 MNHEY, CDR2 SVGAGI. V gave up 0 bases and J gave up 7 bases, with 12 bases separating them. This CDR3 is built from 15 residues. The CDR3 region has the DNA TGTGCCAGCAGTTACTCCGGGATCACGAGTGAAAAACTGTTTTTT. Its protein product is CASSYSGITSEKLFF.